This TCR beta chain emerged from a study of blood T cells in healthy people across ages. Study results and caveats: In long-lived donors, naive CD4+ cell counts and diversity exceeded those of aged donors.

On this clonotype: The antigen is unknown.

Together with a sample-barcoded 5' primer, a J-beta primer mix was included in a second PCR lasting roughly 6 to 12 cycles. A 12-random-nucleotide template-switch adaptor tagged each cDNA molecule. Using its own MiXCR run on the 5' RACE reads, TCRdb lists one record per CDR3 protein. The table has about a million distinct CDR3 sequences, roughly two fifths seen once. The CDR3 loop spans 16 amino acids. V was cut by 6 bases and J by 7 bases, with 22 bases left in between. The J gene is TRBJ2-1, the V gene TRBV12-3 or TRBV12-4; a possible D gene is TRBD2 (5 bases). The sequence came from a man between 18 and 29 years old in good health. Sequences were obtained from blood. CDR3 region: CASSISKGRGKNEQFF. DNA of the CDR3: TGTGCCAGCAGCATATCGAAGGGCAGAGGGAAAAATGAGCAGTTCTTC.